The clone carrying this T cell receptor beta chain was recorded once. The antigen is unknown. Method: immunoSEQ multiplex PCR; TCRdb's copy keeps in-frame clones and lacks some. The data contain around 67,000 clones, about 88% of them singletons. The record originates from a study of OX40 agonist ivuxolimab in advanced cancers. Overall study: Having had anti-PD-1, anti-PD-L1 or anti-CTLA-4 therapy before was allowed, and approximately 40% had some.

If patients had autoimmune disease history or systemic immunosuppression, they were excluded. The CDR3 has 16 residues. Looked up from germline, CDR1 is MNHEY and CDR2 is SMNVEV (reference sequence). Losses at the gene ends were 5 bases for V and 1 base for J; bases not matched to a gene: 8. Study observations and caveats: At 0.1 to 3.0 mg/kg, CD4+ and CD8+ blood T cells expanded clonally by week 6. Antigen specificity was not determined for the expanded peripheral T cells.

V gene TRBV27 combines with J gene TRBJ1-5, with 7 bases identical to TRBD1. This clonotype was sampled from an adult with an advanced solid tumor such as melanoma, head and neck, liver or kidney cancer. Sequencing was performed on CD4+ or CD8+ T cells sorted from blood, taken in a trial of the OX40 agonist ivuxolimab. The chain's CDR3 is CASSPQTGISNQPQHF. In DNA form, the CDR3 reads TGTGCCAGCAGTCCACAGACAGGGATAAGCAATCAGCCCCAGCATTTT.